This T cell receptor (beta chain) emerged from a study of OX40 agonist ivuxolimab in advanced cancers. Study as a whole: Ivuxolimab is an agonistic anti-OX40 (CD134) antibody, and patients were treated with it.

Between the trimmed V and J ends, which lost 7 bases and 3 bases, there was a span of 16 bases. This CDR3 contains 13 residues. Germline V gene data show CDR1 as SQVTM and CDR2 as ANQGSEA. The protocol was immunoSEQ multiplex PCR, while the TCRdb copy is restricted to in-frame clones and leaves out a portion. The data show just over 20,000 clones, 85% to 90% seen once. The sequenced sample was CD4+ or CD8+ T cells sorted from blood, obtained in a trial of the OX40 agonist ivuxolimab. The V gene is TRBV29-1, the J gene TRBJ2-7, with D maybe TRBD1 (6 bases). The source of this sequence is an adult with an advanced solid tumor such as melanoma, head and neck, liver or kidney cancer. CDR3 nucleotide sequence: TGCAGCGCCCAGACAGGCGGGCTCTACGAGCAGTACTTC. Its translation: CSAQTGGLYEQYF.